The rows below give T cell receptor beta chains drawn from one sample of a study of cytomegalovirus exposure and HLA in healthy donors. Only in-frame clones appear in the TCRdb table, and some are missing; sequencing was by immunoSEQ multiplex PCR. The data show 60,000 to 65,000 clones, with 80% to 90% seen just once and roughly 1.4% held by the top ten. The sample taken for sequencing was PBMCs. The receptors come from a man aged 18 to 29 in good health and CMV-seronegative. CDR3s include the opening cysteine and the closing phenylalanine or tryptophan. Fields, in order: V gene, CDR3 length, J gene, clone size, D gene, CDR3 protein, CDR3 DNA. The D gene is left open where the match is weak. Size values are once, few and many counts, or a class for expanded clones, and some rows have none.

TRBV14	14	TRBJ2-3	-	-	CASSLRLVSDTQYF	TGTGCCAGCAGCCTACGACTAGTCTCAGATACGCAGTATTTT
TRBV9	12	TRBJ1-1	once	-	CASSEGDTEAFF	TGTGCCAGCAGTGAAGGGGACACTGAAGCTTTCTTT
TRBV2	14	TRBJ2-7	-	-	CASESGRGGYEQYF	TGTGCCAGCGAGTCGGGCAGGGGAGGGTACGAGCAGTACTTC
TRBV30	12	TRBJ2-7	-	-	CAWGSRSYEQYF	TGTGCCTGGGGTAGCCGGAGCTACGAGCAGTACTTC
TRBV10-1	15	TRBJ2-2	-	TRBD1	CASTPDRVSTGELFF	TGCGCCAGCACCCCCGACAGGGTGTCGACCGGGGAGCTGTTTTTT
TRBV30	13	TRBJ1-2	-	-	CALGQSPNYGYTF	TGTGCCTTAGGACAGAGCCCTAACTATGGCTACACCTTC
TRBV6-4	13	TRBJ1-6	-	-	CASRQGEGSPLHF	TGTGCCAGCAGACAGGGAGAAGGCTCACCCCTCCACTTT
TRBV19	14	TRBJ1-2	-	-	CASRRPGVRGGYTF	TGTGCCAGTAGACGTCCAGGGGTCCGAGGGGGCTACACCTTC
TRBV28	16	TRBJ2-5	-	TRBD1	CASKTAGTGFQETQYF	TGTGCCAGCAAGACGGCCGGGACAGGATTCCAAGAGACCCAGTACTTC
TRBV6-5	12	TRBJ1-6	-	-	CASSYGPSPLHF	TGTGCCAGCAGTTACGGCCCTTCACCCCTCCACTTT
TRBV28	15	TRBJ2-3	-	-	CASRWTLSSTDTQYF	TGTGCCAGCAGGTGGACTCTATCTAGCACAGATACGCAGTATTTT
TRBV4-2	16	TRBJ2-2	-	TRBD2	CASSQEGSGGTGELFF	TGTGCCAGCAGCCAAGAAGGTAGCGGGGGCACCGGGGAGCTGTTTTTT
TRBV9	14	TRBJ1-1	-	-	CASSTHGGNTEAFF	TGTGCCAGCAGCACTCATGGCGGGAACACTGAAGCTTTCTTT
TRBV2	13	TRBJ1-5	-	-	CATSEQGGQPQHF	TGTGCCACCTCCGAGCAGGGTGGCCAGCCCCAGCATTTT
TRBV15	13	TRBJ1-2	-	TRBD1	CATSIDRDYGYTF	TGTGCCACCAGCATCGACAGGGACTATGGCTACACCTTC
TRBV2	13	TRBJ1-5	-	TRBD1	CASSTGENQPQHF	TGTGCCAGCAGTACAGGGGAAAATCAGCCCCAGCATTTT
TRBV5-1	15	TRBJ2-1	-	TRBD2	CASSSGTTIYNEQFF	TGCGCCAGCAGCTCTGGGACTACCATCTACAATGAGCAGTTCTTC
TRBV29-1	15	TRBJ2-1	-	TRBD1	CSVVQGATTYNEQFF	TGCAGCGTAGTACAGGGGGCCACAACCTACAATGAGCAGTTCTTC
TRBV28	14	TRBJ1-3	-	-	CASIWGGSGNTIYF	TGTGCCAGCATTTGGGGGGGGTCTGGAAACACCATATATTTT
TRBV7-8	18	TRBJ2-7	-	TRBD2	CASSLFPRGTGGRYEQYF	TGTGCCAGCAGCTTATTCCCTCGGGGAACGGGGGGGCGGTACGAGCAGTACTTC
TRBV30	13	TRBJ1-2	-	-	CAWSVQVNYGYTF	TGTGCCTGGAGTGTACAGGTTAACTATGGCTACACCTTC
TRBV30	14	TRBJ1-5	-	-	CAWRRQGYFQPQHF	TGTGCCTGGAGGCGGCAGGGGTATTTTCAGCCCCAGCATTTT
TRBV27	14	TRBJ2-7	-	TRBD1	CASSFLGTVLEQYF	TGTGCCAGCAGTTTCCTTGGGACAGTGCTTGAGCAGTACTTC
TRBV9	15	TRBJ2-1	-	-	CASSDQPYEAGEQFF	TGTGCCAGCAGCGACCAACCTTACGAGGCGGGGGAGCAGTTCTTC
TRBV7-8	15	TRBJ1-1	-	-	CASSLLAAGSTEAFF	TGTGCCAGCAGCTTATTAGCGGCAGGAAGCACTGAAGCTTTCTTT
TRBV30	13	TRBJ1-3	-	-	CAWSGRAGNTIYF	TGTGCCTGGAGTGGACGGGCTGGAAACACCATATATTTT
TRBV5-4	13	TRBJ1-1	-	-	CASSLGGVAEAFF	TGTGCCAGCAGCTTGGGCGGGGTCGCGGAAGCTTTCTTT
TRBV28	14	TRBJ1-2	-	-	CASSSGVANYGYTF	TGTGCCAGCAGTTCGGGTGTAGCTAACTATGGCTACACCTTC
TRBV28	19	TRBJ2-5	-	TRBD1	CASSTPLPNGQGPQETQYF	TGTGCCAGCAGTACACCGCTCCCTAACGGACAGGGCCCCCAAGAGACCCAGTACTTC
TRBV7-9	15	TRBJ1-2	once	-	CASSTREGTLYGYTF	TGTGCCAGCAGCACCCGGGAGGGGACGCTCTATGGCTACACCTTC
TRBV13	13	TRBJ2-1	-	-	CASSFALRNEQFF	TGTGCCAGCAGCTTCGCCCTTCGGAATGAGCAGTTCTTC
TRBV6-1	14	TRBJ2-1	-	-	CASSVPPDRTLQFF	TGTGCCAGCAGCGTACCCCCCGACAGGACCTTGCAGTTCTTC
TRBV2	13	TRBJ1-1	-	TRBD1	CASSPDRESEAFF	TGTGCCAGCAGCCCCGACAGGGAATCTGAAGCTTTCTTT
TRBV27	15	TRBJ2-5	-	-	CASSYSGSRFGTQYF	TGTGCCAGCAGTTACAGCGGTTCAAGATTTGGGACCCAGTACTTC
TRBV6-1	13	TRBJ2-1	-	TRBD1	CASSAQTGTEQFF	TGTGCCAGCAGTGCACAGACAGGGACTGAGCAGTTCTTC
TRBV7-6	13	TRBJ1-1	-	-	CASSLGENTEAFF	TGTGCCAGCAGCTTAGGCGAGAACACTGAAGCTTTCTTT
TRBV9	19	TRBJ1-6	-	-	CASSVDGSLWSGNNSPLHF	TGTGCCAGCAGCGTAGACGGCAGCTTATGGTCGGGGAATAATTCACCCCTCCACTTT
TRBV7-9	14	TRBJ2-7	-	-	CASSQTSQAGEQYF	TGTGCCAGCAGTCAAACCTCGCAGGCTGGCGAGCAGTACTTC
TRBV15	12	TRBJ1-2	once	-	CATSRSGYGYTF	TGTGCCACCAGCAGGTCGGGGTATGGCTACACCTTC
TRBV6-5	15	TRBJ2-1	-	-	CASIPPRGGHNEQFF	TGTGCCAGCATTCCACCTAGGGGGGGCCACAATGAGCAGTTCTTC
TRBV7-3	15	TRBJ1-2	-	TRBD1	CASSSKTGEEYGYTF	TGTGCCAGCAGCTCCAAGACAGGGGAAGAATATGGCTACACCTTC
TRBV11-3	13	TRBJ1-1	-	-	CASSRNMNTEAFF	TGTGCCAGCAGTCGTAACATGAACACTGAAGCTTTCTTT
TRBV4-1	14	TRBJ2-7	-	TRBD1	CASSPGQASYEQYF	TGCGCCAGCAGCCCGGGACAGGCATCCTACGAGCAGTACTTC
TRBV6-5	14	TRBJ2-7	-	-	CASSYGGRGYEQYF	TGTGCCAGCAGTTACGGAGGCAGAGGCTACGAGCAGTACTTC
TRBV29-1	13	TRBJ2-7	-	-	CSVEASDSYEQYF	TGCAGCGTTGAAGCCTCGGACAGCTACGAGCAGTACTTC
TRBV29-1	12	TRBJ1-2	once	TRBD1	CSVGKGAKDYTF	TGCAGCGTTGGGAAGGGGGCGAAGGACTACACCTTC
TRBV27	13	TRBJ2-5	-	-	CASRETGGETQYF	TGTGCCAGCAGGGAGACAGGCGGGGAGACCCAGTACTTC
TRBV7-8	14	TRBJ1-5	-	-	CASSLSEGNQPQHF	TGTGCCAGCAGCCTCTCAGAGGGCAATCAGCCCCAGCATTTT